The 8 T cell receptor beta chains in this list originate from one sample, sequenced in a study of T cell responses to AZD1222 COVID-19 vaccine. Generated by immunoSEQ multiplex PCR, the TCRdb table keeps only in-frame clones and is missing some. The sample yields 70,000 to 95,000 clones, roughly 89% seen once. This material consisted of peripheral blood, taken on day 0 of MenACWY control vaccination. The receptors here all came from an adult in good health.

The V gene is TRBV14, the J gene TRBJ2-1, with a weak D call TRBD2 (5 bases). Trimming took off 5 bases at V and 9 bases at J, with 11 bases between the two ends. Germline V gives CDR1 SGHDN, CDR2 FVKESK. The CDR3 is made up of 12 amino acids. CDR3 in DNA: TGTGCCAGCAGCTCTCGGGGTGGTGAGCAGTTCTTC. Translation gives CASSSRGGEQFF.

This clone appeared once. The chain couples TRBV18 to TRBJ1-5; tentative D call: TRBD1 (6 bases). This CDR3 is 15 amino acids long. Trimming left V 4 bases short and J 0 bases short, with 10 bases between. CDR1 KGHSH and CDR2 LQKENI come from the germline V gene. Here the CDR3 reads CASSLTGYSNQPQHF. The CDR3 DNA reads TGTGCCAGCTCACTCACAGGGTATAGCAATCAGCCCCAGCATTTT.

The chain is built from TRBV18 and TRBJ1-2; possible D gene TRBD1, 6 bases. The CDR3 runs to 14 residues. V was cut by 3 bases and J by 1 base, with 9 bases left in between. Germline loops: CDR1 KGHSH, CDR2 LQKENI. CDR3 region: CASSPSGDNYGYTF. DNA of the CDR3: TGTGCCAGCTCACCCTCAGGGGATAACTATGGCTACACCTTC.

V usage is TRBV11-1 and J usage is TRBJ2-3; 10 bases map to TRBD1. V was pared by 5 bases and J by 2 bases, with 4 bases of the junction left unmatched. CDR1 is SGHAT and CDR2 is FQDESV in the germline V gene (reference sequence). CDR3 length: 15 residues. The CDR3 DNA reads as TGTGCCAGCAGCCGGGGACAGGGGCCCACAGATACGCAGTATTTT. Protein product: CASSRGQGPTDTQYF.

This chain connects TRBV11-2 to TRBJ1-1; D gene ambiguous. Germline V gene sequence: CDR1 SGHAT, CDR2 FQNNGV. Trimming cost V 3 bases and J 6 bases, with 11 bases left between them. The CDR3 has 13 amino acids. DNA of the CDR3: TGTGCCAGCAGCTTGGGCGCCGCGTCTGAAGCTTTCTTT. Translating gives CASSLGAASEAFF.

V usage is TRBV5-4 and J usage is TRBJ1-1; TRBD1 agrees at 7 bases. CDR1 SGHNT and CDR2 YYREEE come from the germline V gene (reference sequence). The junction had 8 bases not matched to a gene; V was cut back by 2 bases and J by 4 bases. The CDR3 spans 15 residues. In DNA form, the CDR3 reads TGTGCCAGCAGCTTTTACAGGGGAGGCGGCACTGAAGCTTTCTTT. Residues: CASSFYRGGGTEAFF.

The rearrangement uses TRBV11-3 and TRBJ2-3; 12 positions agree with TRBD2. The CDR3 extends over 17 amino acids. Germline CDR1 is SGHNT and CDR2 is YENEEA. After removal of 5 bases from V and 1 base from J, the junction contained 7 bases not matched to a gene. The CDR3, as DNA: TGTGCCAGCAGCCCTAGACTAGCGGGAGAGGGCACAGATACGCAGTATTTT. Its translation: CASSPRLAGEGTDTQYF. Full variable domain (outside the CDR3, taken from reference TRBV11-3 and TRBJ2-3): EAGVVQSPRYKIIEKKQPVAFWCNPISGHNTLYWYLQNLGQGPELLIRYENEEAVDDSQLPKDRFSAERLKGVDSTLKIQPAELGDSAVYLCASSPRLAGEGTDTQYFGPGTRLTVL.

The chain carries TRBV11-2 and TRBJ2-1, with 10 nucleotides matching TRBD2. Germline V gives CDR1 SGHAT, CDR2 FQNNGV. The trim removed 4 bases at V and 6 bases at J, leaving 9 bases unmatched. This CDR3 is 16 amino acids long. The CDR3 DNA follows: TGTGCCAGCAGCTCACTAAGCGGGGGGGTCGCCAATGAGCAGTTCTTC. Protein: CASSSLSGGVANEQFF. The complete variable domain, with remaining parts taken from reference TRBV11-2 and TRBJ2-1, reads EAGVAQSPRYKIIEKRQSVAFWCNPISGHATLYWYQQILGQGPKLLIQFQNNGVVDDSQLPKDRFSAERLKGVDSTLKIQPAKLEDSAVYLCASSSLSGGVANEQFFGPGTRLTVL.